A selection of T cell receptor beta chains follows, all from one sample in a study of T cell repertoires in cytomegalovirus infection. A single record per CDR3 protein comes from TCRdb applying MiXCR to the reads. Of around 450,000 distinct CDR3 sequences listed, 31% are singletons. Sequencing was done on a sample of PBMCs. The source is a human donor in good health (CMV status not recorded). Some clones in this sample may be carry-over from other donors' samples. Each CDR3 is given without its conserved first and last residue. Fields, in order: V gene, clone size, J gene, CDR3 protein. Clone sizes are given selectively: once, few, many, or a class where the clone is expanded.

TRBV6-1	many	TRBJ1-4	ASSEVDRGPEKLF
TRBV15	NA	TRBJ2-3	ATSREDTGPDTQY
TRBV7-6	many	TRBJ2-1	ASSSFSPTGNSYNEQF
TRBV7-2	many	TRBJ2-5	ASSLDRLAETQY
TRBV28	many	TRBJ1-1	ASSRTGRNTEAF
TRBV5-6	NA	TRBJ2-5	ASQLGDSQETQY
TRBV19	NA	TRBJ1-1	ATGGYTEAF
TRBV7-2	NA	TRBJ2-7	ARRQSGTGGYAQY
TRBV7-2	many	TRBJ2-5	ASTLLPQTETQY
TRBV7-2	NA	TRBJ2-1	ASREDRFGNEQF
TRBV20-1	NA	TRBJ1-6	SADLGSYNSPLH
TRBV15	NA	TRBJ2-1	ATSRVRLAGVNEQF
TRBV20-1	few	TRBJ1-5	SARDLRQGGRGNQPQH
TRBV6-5	NA	TRBJ2-7	ASSEVLRGGREQY
TRBV10-3	few	TRBJ1-5	AISEPGNQPQH
TRBV12-3/TRBV12-4	NA	TRBJ2-5	ASSGDRGETQY
TRBV7-6	NA	TRBJ1-3	ASSPGRGSGNTIY
TRBV5-1	NA	TRBJ2-5	ASSSAGVQETQY
TRBV20-1	NA	TRBJ1-1	SARLPGRQNTEAF
TRBV7-3	many	TRBJ2-6	ASSNLGSGANVLT
TRBV5-1	NA	TRBJ2-2	ASSRGGQGYTGELF
TRBV19	NA	TRBJ2-3	ASSKADTQY
TRBV7-8	many	TRBJ2-3	ASSPVEATDTQY
TRBV5-5	few	TRBJ2-2	ASSLAMTGELF
TRBV7-8	few	TRBJ1-1	ASSPLGEDTEAF
TRBV19	once	TRBJ1-5	ASSTSAGSNQPQH
TRBV5-4	few	TRBJ2-2	ASSLVSQRGTGELF
TRBV7-2	many	TRBJ2-3	ASSLNGQGSDTQY
TRBV6-6	NA	TRBJ1-5	ASNLAGGAGQPQH
TRBV4-2	NA	TRBJ1-2	ASGDQGAAYGYT
TRBV19	NA	TRBJ1-6	ASRGIGGNNSPLH
TRBV4-2	NA	TRBJ2-5	ASSQASGGPAETQY
TRBV7-6	few	TRBJ1-2	ASSLLVASPSGYT
TRBV7-2	NA	TRBJ2-5	ASSLVGRETQC
TRBV5-6	few	TRBJ1-1	ASSLEFRETEAF
TRBV7-2	many	TRBJ2-1	ASSPGGGPGLTEQF
TRBV7-2	NA	TRBJ2-1	ASGRDSNYNEQF